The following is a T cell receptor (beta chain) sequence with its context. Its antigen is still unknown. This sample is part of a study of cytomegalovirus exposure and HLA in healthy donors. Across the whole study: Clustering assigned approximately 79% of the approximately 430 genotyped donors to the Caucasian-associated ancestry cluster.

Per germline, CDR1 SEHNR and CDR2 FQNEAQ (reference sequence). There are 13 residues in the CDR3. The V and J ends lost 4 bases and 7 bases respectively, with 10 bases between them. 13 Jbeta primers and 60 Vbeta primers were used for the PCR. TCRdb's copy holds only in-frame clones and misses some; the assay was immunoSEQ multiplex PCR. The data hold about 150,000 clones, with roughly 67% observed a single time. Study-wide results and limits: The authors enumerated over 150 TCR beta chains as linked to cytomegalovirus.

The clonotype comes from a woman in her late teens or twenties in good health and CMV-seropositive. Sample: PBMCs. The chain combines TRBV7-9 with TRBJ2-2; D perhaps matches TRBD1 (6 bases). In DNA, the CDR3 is TGTGCCAGCAGCTCCGCAGGGGTCGGGGAGCTGTTTTTT. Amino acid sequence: CASSSAGVGELFF.